These T cell receptor beta chains were read from a single sample in a study of identical twins' blood T cells. From the 5' RACE reads, TCRdb called clonotypes with MiXCR, one entry per CDR3 protein. The repertoire holds 400,000 or so distinct CDR3 sequences, with about 28% as singletons. Sequenced input: PBMCs. These receptors were obtained from a woman aged 18 to 55 in good health. The CDR3 runs from the conserved cysteine through the conserved F or W. D genes are given only for firm matches. Some rows have no size entry. The others give once, few or many, or a class for an expanded clone.

clone size: -
D gene: -
J gene: TRBJ1-2
V gene: TRBV20-1
CDR3 protein: CSASSRGGVYGYTF
CDR3 DNA: TGCAGTGCTAGCTCCCGTGGGGGGGTTTATGGCTACACCTTC

clone size: -
D gene: TRBD1
J gene: TRBJ2-2
V gene: TRBV19
CDR3 protein: CASSIMDRGTGELFF
CDR3 DNA: TGTGCCAGTAGTATCATGGACAGGGGTACCGGGGAGCTGTTTTTT

clone size: -
D gene: -
J gene: TRBJ1-1
V gene: TRBV4-3
CDR3 protein: CASNLMGRGTDTEAFF
CDR3 DNA: TGCGCCAGCAACTTAATGGGTAGGGGTACGGACACTGAAGCTTTCTTT

clone size: few
D gene: TRBD1
J gene: TRBJ1-1
V gene: TRBV7-9
CDR3 protein: CASSLAGQGAFWNTEAFF
CDR3 DNA: TGTGCCAGCAGCTTAGCGGGACAGGGGGCATTTTGGAACACTGAAGCTTTCTTT

clone size: few
D gene: -
J gene: TRBJ2-3
V gene: TRBV7-9
CDR3 protein: CASSLVIREWETDTQYF
CDR3 DNA: TGTGCCAGCAGCTTAGTCATCAGGGAATGGGAGACAGATACGCAGTATTTT

clone size: many
D gene: -
J gene: TRBJ2-1
V gene: TRBV29-1
CDR3 protein: CSVVTPTDNEQFF
CDR3 DNA: TGCAGCGTTGTCACTCCCACGGACAATGAGCAGTTCTTC

clone size: -
D gene: TRBD1
J gene: TRBJ2-7
V gene: TRBV3-1
CDR3 protein: CASSYRDSPYEQYF
CDR3 DNA: TGTGCCAGCAGCTACCGGGACAGTCCCTACGAGCAGTACTTC

clone size: -
D gene: -
J gene: TRBJ2-7
V gene: TRBV3-1
CDR3 protein: CASSPIPLRDYEQYF
CDR3 DNA: TGTGCCAGCAGCCCTATCCCCTTGCGGGATTACGAGCAGTACTTC

clone size: once
D gene: -
J gene: TRBJ1-1
V gene: TRBV5-6
CDR3 protein: CVSSHRPPETFF
CDR3 DNA: TGTGTCAGCAGCCACCGACCGCCCGAGACTTTCTTT

clone size: few
D gene: TRBD1
J gene: TRBJ2-7
V gene: TRBV5-1
CDR3 protein: CASSLSRDRGYEQYF
CDR3 DNA: TGCGCCAGCAGCTTATCCCGGGACAGGGGCTACGAGCAGTACTTC

clone size: few
D gene: -
J gene: TRBJ1-1
V gene: TRBV15
CDR3 protein: CATSRDRLREYTEAFF
CDR3 DNA: TGTGCCACCAGCAGAGATCGCCTCAGGGAATACACTGAAGCTTTCTTT